This TCR beta chain was found in a study of response to subunit inactivated influenza vaccine. This clonotype has only a few counts. Its antigen is still unknown. TCRdb re-analysed the RT-PCR reads in MiXCR, keeping a single row per CDR3 protein. This table holds approximately 700,000 distinct CDR3 sequences, more than 11% found once. CDR3 size: 14 residues. From germline, CDR1 is SGHRS and CDR2 YFSETQ. J was trimmed by 7 bases and V by 4 bases; bases with no gene match: 4. Study-level points and caveats: Authors suggested that a seasonal influenza vaccination recruits few new T cells each time.

This TCR was recovered from a man aged 50 to 60 who received an inactivated influenza vaccine. The specimen comprised PBMCs from blood, sampled less than 15 days before vaccination. The gene calls are TRBV5-1 and TRBJ2-1, with 11 bases lining up with TRBD2. The CDR3 bases are TGCGCCAGCAGCCTTAGCGGGGGGGTGAATGAGCAGTTCTTC. This encodes CASSLSGGVNEQFF.